The 15 T cell receptor beta chains given below trace back to one sample, sequenced in a study of cytomegalovirus exposure and HLA in healthy donors. 60 Vbeta and 13 Jbeta primers were used in PCR. Using immunoSEQ multiplex PCR, the repertoire was profiled, and TCRdb retains in-frame clones only, with some absent. Altogether 180,000 or so clones are present, around three quarters being singletons, with the ten largest covering about 2.1%. The sample taken for sequencing was PBMCs. The receptors shown here come from a woman in her 30s in good health and CMV-seronegative.

The V call is TRBV7-2, the J call TRBJ1-5; 9 bases are shared with TRBD1. After removal of 1 base from V and 9 bases from J, the junction contained 7 bases not matched to a gene. CDR1 and CDR2 from the germline V gene are SGHTA and FQGNSA. The CDR3 is 15 amino acids. In nucleotides, the CDR3 is TGTGCCAGCAGCTTAGGGGACAGGGTTAGTTTGCCCCAGCATTTT. This translates into CASSLGDRVSLPQHF. Together with reference TRBV7-2 and TRBJ1-5, the CDR3 gives the full variable domain: GAGVSQSPSNKVTEKGKDVELRCDPISGHTALYWYRQSLGQGLEFLIYFQGNSAPDKSGLPSDRFSAERTGGSVSTLTIQRTQQEDSAVYLCASSLGDRVSLPQHFGDGTRLSIL.

A remark on this clone: The junction departs from germline at one end; a sequencing error may be responsible. V gene TRBV5-1 combines with J gene TRBJ2-7, with 13 positions matching TRBD2. The CDR3 has 16 residues. Germline CDR1 is SGHRS and CDR2 is YFSETQ. In nucleotides, the CDR3 is TGCGCCAGCAGCTTCGGACTAGCGGGGGACGCCTACCAGCAGTACTTC. The encoded protein is CASSFGLAGDAYQQYF.

This chain links TRBV6-5 with TRBJ2-7, with 9 bases identical to TRBD1. Trimming took 6 bases from V and 4 from J; bases not matched to a gene: 10. This CDR3 is built from 15 residues. Germline CDR1 is MNHEY and CDR2 is SVGAGI. The CDR3 DNA follows: TGTGCCAGCAGACGATTCGGACAGGGGCATTACGAGCAGTACTTC. This sequence encodes CASRRFGQGHYEQYF.

The V gene is TRBV15, the J gene TRBJ2-7, with 9 bases that match TRBD1. With 2 bases clipped from V and 3 bases from J, the junction kept 8 bases outside the gene matches. This CDR3 spans 16 amino acids. The germline CDR1 and CDR2 sequences are LNHNV and YYDKDF (reference sequence). The CDR3 bases are TGTGCCACCAGCAGATCTTTGGGACAGGGAGACTACGAGCAGTACTTC. This translates into CATSRSLGQGDYEQYF.

CDR3 nucleotides: TGCAGCGTTGATTCCCCAGGGGTCCTCGAGACCCAGTACTTC. Protein product: CSVDSPGVLETQYF. The rearrangement joins TRBV29-1 to TRBJ2-5, with D perhaps matching TRBD1 (6 bases). The V end lost 3 bases, the J end lost 5 bases, and 16 bases lay between the germline ends. CDR1 SQVTM and CDR2 ANQGSEA come from the germline V gene. CDR3 length equals 14 residues.

The chain couples TRBV5-6 to TRBJ1-5; 8 bases agree with TRBD1. CDR1 is SGHDT, CDR2 YYEEEE, per germline. Losses at the gene ends were 4 bases for V and 0 bases for J; bases not matched to a gene: 9. The CDR3 covers 17 residues. The CDR3 DNA reads as TGTGCCAGCAGCCATGGACAGGGCTCCAATAGCAATCAGCCCCAGCATTTT. Encoded protein: CASSHGQGSNSNQPQHF.

V usage is TRBV4-3 and J usage is TRBJ1-1; 9 nucleotides align to TRBD1. This CDR3 comprises 15 residues. V lost 1 base, J lost 4 bases, and 4 bases stayed unmatched. The germline V gene has CDR1 LGHNA and CDR2 YSLEER. This CDR3 reads CASSQAGTGTTEAFF. The CDR3 coding sequence is TGCGCCAGCAGCCAAGCCGGGACAGGGACCACTGAAGCTTTCTTT.

V usage is TRBV7-6 and J usage is TRBJ1-6; D is undetermined. CDR1 and CDR2 (germline): SGHVS, FNYEAQ. V lost 3 bases to trimming and J lost 7 bases, with 13 bases between them. This CDR3 spans 15 amino acids. The CDR3 nucleotides read TGTGCCAGCAGCTTGGGCAGTCAATACAATTCACCCCTCCACTTT. Translation gives CASSLGSQYNSPLHF.

The CDR3 reads CASSRGTGGFQETQYF. CDR3 bases: TGTGCCAGCAGCCGGGGGACAGGGGGGTTCCAAGAGACCCAGTACTTC. The genes are TRBV7-9 and TRBJ2-5; 11 bases line up with TRBD1. Germline trimming cut 5 bases from V and 1 base from J; bases unmatched to any gene: 6. Germline V CDR1 and CDR2: SEHNR, FQNEAQ (reference sequence). CDR3 size: 16 residues.

J is TRBJ1-4 and V is TRBV5-8; the match to TRBD1 covers 8 bases. V trimming: 0 bases; J trimming: 10 bases; junction bases outside the gene matches: 8. CDR1 SGHTS and CDR2 YDEGEE come from the germline V gene. CDR3 length: 15 amino acids. CDR3 in amino acids: CASSLGQGALRKLFF. The CDR3 nucleotides are TGTGCCAGCAGCTTGGGGCAGGGGGCCCTGCGAAAACTGTTTTTT.

J is TRBJ1-1 and V is TRBV6-6; a weak D match, TRBD1 (6 bases). The V and J ends lost 2 bases and 5 bases respectively, with 15 bases between them. Germline V CDR1 and CDR2: MNHNY, SVGAGI (reference sequence). CDR3 length: 15 residues. CDR3 in amino acids: CASSYGKTGSTEAFF. CDR3 in DNA: TGTGCCAGCAGTTACGGAAAAACAGGGAGTACTGAAGCTTTCTTT.

The gene calls are TRBV7-6 and TRBJ2-7; D unresolved. The CDR3 consists of 14 residues. V was trimmed by 5 bases and J by 0 bases, leaving 11 bases between them. CDR1 and CDR2 (germline): SGHVS, FNYEAQ. In nucleotides, the CDR3 is TGTGCCAGCAGCCCTTATCCGAGCTCCTACGAGCAGTACTTC. It encodes CASSPYPSSYEQYF.

This clone has more than one count but fewer than ten. The chain uses TRBV7-7 and TRBJ1-4, with D uncertain. The V and J ends lost 5 bases and 1 base respectively, with 8 bases between them. CDR1 is SSHAT and CDR2 is FNYEAQ in the germline V gene (reference sequence). The CDR3 sequence is 14 residues long. CDR3: CASSQRVTNEKLFF. Written as DNA, the CDR3 is TGTGCCAGCAGCCAACGAGTAACTAATGAAAAACTGTTTTTT.

V is TRBV9 and J is TRBJ2-1, with D perhaps matching TRBD2 (6 bases). Per the germline V gene, CDR1 is SGDLS and CDR2 is YYNGEE. The CDR3 length is 15 residues. V was clipped by 4 bases and J by 0 bases, with 11 bases between them. The CDR3 region has the DNA TGTGCCAGCAGCCGTAGCGGAAGCTCCTACAATGAGCAGTTCTTC. Translated, it gives CASSRSGSSYNEQFF.

The table lists this clone with a count of one. The chain joins TRBV9 to TRBJ2-2; TRBD2 might be the D (6 bases). The germline V gene encodes CDR1 SGDLS and CDR2 YYNGEE. Trimming pared 0 bases from V and 3 bases from J, leaving 9 bases between. The CDR3 covers 15 residues. CDR3 in amino acids: CASSVAGGYTGELFF. In DNA form, the CDR3 reads TGTGCCAGCAGCGTAGCCGGGGGATACACCGGGGAGCTGTTTTTT.